One sample yielded the 11 T cell receptor beta chains listed below, sequenced in a study of T cells in localized non-small cell lung cancer. TCRdb's table, derived via immunoSEQ multiplex PCR, lists solely in-frame clones and lacks some. The sample lists tens of thousands of clones, around 81% occurring once. Sequenced here: PBMCs, sampled before any cancer treatment. These receptors were obtained from a man aged 40-75 years with stage II squamous cell lung carcinoma.

This rearrangement joins TRBV7-3 to TRBJ2-1, with D perhaps TRBD2 (5 bases). V gave up 2 bases and J gave up 10 bases, with 12 bases separating them. The CDR3 has 13 residues. In germline, CDR1 is SGHTA, CDR2 FQGTGA. The CDR3 DNA reads TGTGCCAGCAGCTTACGAGGCCCGGGGGAGCAGTTCTTC. Its translation is CASSLRGPGEQFF.

V usage is TRBV7-9 and J usage is TRBJ1-1; 7 bases fit TRBD1. V shed 5 bases and J 3 bases; nucleotides not matched to a gene: 6. The germline V gene encodes CDR1 SEHNR and CDR2 FQNEAQ (reference sequence). The CDR3 is made up of 14 amino acids. The CDR3 region is CASSLRQGYTEAFF. DNA for the CDR3: TGTGCCAGCAGCCTGAGACAGGGATACACTGAAGCTTTCTTT.

J is TRBJ2-3 and V is TRBV19; 8 bases map to TRBD2. CDR1 and CDR2 from the germline V gene are LNHDA and SQIVND (reference sequence). The CDR3 is 14 residues long. V gave up 7 bases and J gave up 10 bases; unmatched junction bases: 13. CDR3 DNA sequence: TGTGCCAGTAATGACGGGGGGGCCGCAATACCGCAGTATTTT. Its translation: CASNDGGAAIPQYF.

About this clone itself: Germline is not matched at one junction end, which may reflect a read error. The chain links TRBV19 to TRBJ2-3; no definite D call. The CDR3 sequence is 12 residues long. CDR1 is LNHDA and CDR2 is SQIVND in the germline V gene (reference sequence). The CDR3 loop is CASSTKPDTQSF. The DNA for the CDR3 is TGTGCCAGTAGTACCAAGCCAGATACGCAGTCTTTT.

The V call is TRBV9, the J call TRBJ1-3, with 7 positions matching TRBD1. This CDR3 is 15 amino acids long. From germline, CDR1 is SGDLS and CDR2 YYNGEE. The V and J ends lost 4 bases and 4 bases, in that order; junction bases with no gene match: 8. CDR3 in DNA: TGTGCCAGCAGCCTCAAGACAGGGTTCGGAAACACCATATATTTT. This codes for CASSLKTGFGNTIYF. The full variable domain, its missing parts supplied by reference TRBV9 and TRBJ1-3, is DSGVTQTPKHLITATGQRVTLRCSPRSGDLSVYWYQQSLDQGLQFLIQYYNGEERAKGNILERFSAQQFPDLHSELNLSSLELGDSALYFCASSLKTGFGNTIYFGEGSWLTVV.

This clone was detected once. This sequence joins TRBV9 and TRBJ1-2; tentative D call: TRBD1 (5 bases). This CDR3 comprises 14 residues. The V gene lost 4 bases and the J gene lost 4 bases, with 14 bases spanning the gap. Germline CDR1 is SGDLS and CDR2 is YYNGEE. CDR3 amino acids: CASSPSGTVYGYTF. As DNA, the CDR3 is TGTGCCAGCAGCCCATCAGGGACTGTCTATGGCTACACCTTC.

This rearrangement joins TRBV29-1 to TRBJ2-1; 10 bases agree with TRBD2. V lost 3 bases to trimming and J lost 2 bases; unmatched junction nucleotides: 7. This CDR3 has 16 residues. Germline V CDR1 and CDR2: SQVTM, ANQGSEA. In DNA, the CDR3 is TGCAGCGTTGATTCTCTAGCGGGAGTAACCTACAATGAGCAGTTCTTC. This sequence encodes CSVDSLAGVTYNEQFF.

The CDR3 reads CASSPTGVNEQFF. Written as DNA, the CDR3 is TGTGCCAGCAGCCCCACAGGGGTGAATGAGCAGTTCTTC. The chain recombines TRBV4-2 with TRBJ2-1; 7 bases match TRBD1. The germline V gene encodes CDR1 LGHNA and CDR2 YNFKEQ. CDR3 length equals 13 residues. The J segment lost 7 bases and the V segment lost 4 bases, leaving 4 bases of the junction unmatched.

This chain joins TRBV15 and TRBJ2-1; D is uncertain. The length of the CDR3 is 12 residues. Germline CDR1 LNHNV, CDR2 YYDKDF (reference sequence). The V and J ends lost 8 bases and 4 bases respectively, with 9 bases between them. The CDR3 DNA reads TGTGCCACCTCCAGATATTACAATGAGCAGTTCTTC. Translating gives CATSRYYNEQFF.

The chain couples TRBV5-1 to TRBJ1-1, with D hard to call. The V and J ends lost 5 bases and 0 bases respectively, with 8 bases between them. The CDR3 is 13 residues long. CDR1 and CDR2 (germline): SGHRS, YFSETQ. The CDR3 loop is CASSSSMNTEAFF. The CDR3 DNA is TGCGCCAGCAGTTCCTCAATGAACACTGAAGCTTTCTTT.

V is TRBV19 and J is TRBJ2-7, with a weak D call TRBD2 (5 bases). Germline V gives CDR1 LNHDA, CDR2 SQIVND (reference sequence). The CDR3 has 14 residues. With 4 bases removed from V and 0 bases from J, the gap between germline ends came to 10 bases. The chain's CDR3 is CASSTTITSYEQYF. CDR3 DNA sequence: TGTGCCAGTAGTACGACTATTACCTCCTACGAGCAGTACTTC.